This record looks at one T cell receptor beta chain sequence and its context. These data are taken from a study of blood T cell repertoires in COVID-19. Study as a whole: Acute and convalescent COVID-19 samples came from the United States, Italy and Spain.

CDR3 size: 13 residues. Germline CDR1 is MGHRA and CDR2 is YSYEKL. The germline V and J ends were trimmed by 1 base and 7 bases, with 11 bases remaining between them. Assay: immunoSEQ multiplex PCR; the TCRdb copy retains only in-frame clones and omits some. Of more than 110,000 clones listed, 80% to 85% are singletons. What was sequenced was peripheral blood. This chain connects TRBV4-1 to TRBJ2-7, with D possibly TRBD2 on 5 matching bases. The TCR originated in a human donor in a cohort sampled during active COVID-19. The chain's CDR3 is CASSQGWAGEQYF. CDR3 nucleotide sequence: TGCGCCAGCAGCCAAGGGTGGGCGGGTGAGCAGTACTTC.